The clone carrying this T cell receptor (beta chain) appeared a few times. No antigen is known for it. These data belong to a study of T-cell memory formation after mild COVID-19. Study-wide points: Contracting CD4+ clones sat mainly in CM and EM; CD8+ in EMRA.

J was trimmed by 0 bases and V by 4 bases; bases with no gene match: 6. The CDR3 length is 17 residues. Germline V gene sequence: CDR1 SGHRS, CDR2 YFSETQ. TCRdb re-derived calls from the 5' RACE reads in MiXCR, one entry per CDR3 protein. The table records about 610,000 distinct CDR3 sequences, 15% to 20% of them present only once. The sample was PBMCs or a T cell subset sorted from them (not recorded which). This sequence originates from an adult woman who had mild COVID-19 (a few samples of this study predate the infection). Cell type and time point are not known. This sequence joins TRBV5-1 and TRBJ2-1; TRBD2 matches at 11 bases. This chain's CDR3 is CASSVLAGGSSYNEQFF. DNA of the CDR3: TGCGCCAGCAGCGTATTAGCGGGGGGGAGCTCCTACAATGAGCAGTTCTTC.